The sample holds one count of the clone carrying this TCR beta chain. Its antigen is as yet unknown. The repertoire was sequenced with immunoSEQ multiplex PCR; TCRdb's copy has only in-frame clones and lacks some. The sample shows some 30,000 clones, about 80% of them seen only once. The CDR3 sequence is 10 residues long. Germline lookup yields CDR1 LNHDA and CDR2 SQIVND (reference sequence). Trimming took 7 bases from V and 8 from J, leaving 8 bases between them. The source of the sample is a study of a mutant IDH1 vaccine in newly diagnosed glioma. Specified time point: week 35, safety follow-up. A 20-mer mutant IDH1 peptide at 300 ug was injected subcutaneously with topical imiquimod.

V and J are TRBV19 and TRBJ1-2, with unresolved D. This specimen was PBMCs, taken from a glioma patient whose treatment included an IDH1 peptide vaccine. The TCR originated in a man aged 25 to 40 with glioma. This chain's CDR3 is CASKEQGYTF. The CDR3 region has the DNA TGTGCCAGTAAGGAGCAGGGCTACACCTTC.